The 28 T cell receptor beta chains in this list originate from one sample, sequenced in a study of blood T cell repertoires in COVID-19. Clones were read by immunoSEQ multiplex PCR, and TCRdb kept only the in-frame ones, dropping some. In the table there are around 90,000 clones, about 92% of which are singletons. The source material was peripheral blood. These receptors were taken from a woman aged 60-75 years with active COVID-19.

J is TRBJ1-1 and V is TRBV19; 9 bases map to TRBD1. This CDR3 contains 14 residues. V lost 5 bases and J lost 4; bases outside the gene matches: 5. From germline, CDR1 is LNHDA and CDR2 SQIVND (reference sequence). The CDR3 nucleotides are TGTGCCAGTAGTGTACAGGGGGCGGGCACTGAAGCTTTCTTT. Its translation: CASSVQGAGTEAFF.

V gene TRBV3-1 (or the pseudogene TRBV3-2) combines with J gene TRBJ1-1, with D perhaps matching TRBD1 (5 bases). This CDR3 has 13 residues. V was trimmed by 4 bases and J by 6 bases, leaving 12 bases between them. Germline CDR1 and CDR2: LGHDT and YNNKEL (reference sequence). The CDR3 DNA reads TGTGCCAGCAGCCGTAACGGGGGACCTGAAGCTTTCTTT. As protein: CASSRNGGPEAFF.

The genes are TRBV3-1 (or the pseudogene TRBV3-2) and TRBJ1-2; maybe TRBD1 (6 bases). Germline V gene data show CDR1 as LGHDT and CDR2 as YNNKEL (reference sequence). This CDR3 is 15 amino acids long. V gave up 0 bases and J gave up 2 bases, with 10 bases separating them. The CDR3 DNA reads as TGTGCCAGCAGCCAAGATTCCAGGGGAAACTATGGCTACACCTTC. Encoded protein: CASSQDSRGNYGYTF.

The rearrangement uses TRBV25-1 and TRBJ1-4; TRBD1 matches 8 bases. CDR3 length equals 16 residues. CDR1 is MGHDK, CDR2 SYGVNS, per germline. Unmatched junction bases numbered 5, after V lost 4 bases and J lost 1 base. CDR3 coding DNA: TGTGCCAGCAGTGCGGACAGGGAAGTAACTAATGAAAAACTGTTTTTT. It is translated as CASSADREVTNEKLFF.

This chain links TRBV28 with TRBJ1-5; possibly TRBD1 for D (5 bases). Germline CDR1 MDHEN, CDR2 SYDVKM. V shed 9 bases and J shed 2 bases, with 11 bases lying between them. The CDR3 totals 13 residues. The CDR3: CASTGGGNQPQHF. The CDR3 region has the DNA TGTGCCAGTACCGGGGGAGGCAATCAGCCCCAGCATTTT. Using reference TRBV28 and TRBJ1-5 for the parts outside the CDR3, the full variable domain is DVKVTQSSRYLVKRTGEKVFLECVQDMDHENMFWYRQDPGLGLRLIYFSYDVKMKEKGDIPEGYSVSREKKERFSLILESASTNQTSMYLCASTGGGNQPQHFGDGTRLSIL.

The sample holds a few counts of this clone. The chain is built from TRBV5-1 and TRBJ1-1, with a possible D match to TRBD1 (5 bases). V dropped 2 bases and J dropped 1 base, with 12 bases sitting between them. The germline V gene has CDR1 SGHRS and CDR2 YFSETQ. The CDR3 sequence is 15 residues long. CDR3 region: CASSFFQGTNTEAFF. The CDR3 coding sequence is TGCGCCAGCAGCTTTTTCCAGGGCACGAACACTGAAGCTTTCTTT.

A note on this clone: The junction departs from the called germline gene at one end, perhaps through a read error. The chain links TRBV27 to TRBJ2-1; 8 nucleotides line up with TRBD2. This CDR3 is built from 14 residues. Germline V gene lookup returns CDR1 MNHEY and CDR2 SMNVEV (reference sequence). The CDR3 region has the DNA TGTGCCTGCAGTCGAGCGGGGGCTTACAATGAGCAGTTCTTC. This sequence encodes CACSRAGAYNEQFF.

V usage is TRBV19 and J usage is TRBJ2-5; 10 bases are shared with TRBD2. CDR3 length equals 16 residues. Germline-derived CDR1 and CDR2 are LNHDA and SQIVND (reference sequence). The V and J ends lost 10 bases and 4 bases, in that order; junction bases with no gene match: 15. The CDR3 DNA is TGTGCCACCTCGACGGGAAATAGCGGGGGGCCAGAGACCCAGTACTTC. Its translation: CATSTGNSGGPETQYF.

This chain connects TRBV7-9 to TRBJ2-3, with 9 bases that match TRBD2. Looked up from germline, CDR1 is SEHNR and CDR2 is FQNEAQ (reference sequence). V shed 2 bases and J 2 bases; nucleotides not matched to a gene: 11. The CDR3 totals 18 residues. The CDR3 DNA reads as TGTGCCAGCAGCTTAAAAGTCCGGCTAGCGGGGACCACAGATACGCAGTATTTT. The encoded protein is CASSLKVRLAGTTDTQYF.

This chain connects TRBV7-2 to TRBJ2-7; a possible D gene is TRBD1 (5 bases). Germline lookup yields CDR1 SGHTA and CDR2 FQGNSA. V dropped 3 bases and J dropped 3 bases, with 12 bases sitting between them. The CDR3 is 14 amino acids. The CDR3 sequence is CASSFQPDSYEQYF. In DNA form, the CDR3 reads TGTGCCAGCAGCTTCCAACCTGACAGCTACGAGCAGTACTTC. Full variable domain (remainder filled in from reference TRBV7-2 and TRBJ2-7): GAGVSQSPSNKVTEKGKDVELRCDPISGHTALYWYRQSLGQGLEFLIYFQGNSAPDKSGLPSDRFSAERTGGSVSTLTIQRTQQEDSAVYLCASSFQPDSYEQYFGPGTRLTVT.

A single count supports this clone. CDR3 DNA: TGCGCCAGCAGCGTAGCCCAAGGGGGCGGGAACGTCCTGACTTTC. As protein: CASSVAQGGGNVLTF. The V call is TRBV5-1, the J call TRBJ2-6, with 7 nucleotides matching TRBD1. The J segment lost 10 bases and the V segment lost 4 bases, leaving 11 bases of the junction unmatched. The CDR3 length is 15 residues. Germline V gene sequence: CDR1 SGHRS, CDR2 YFSETQ.

V is TRBV6-2 or TRBV6-3 and J is TRBJ2-4; possible D gene TRBD2, 5 bases. The ends were cut back, 2 bases at V and 0 bases at J, with 20 bases in the middle. Germline values: CDR1 MNHEY, CDR2 SVGEGT. The CDR3 consists of 19 residues. As DNA, the CDR3 is TGTGCCAGCAGTTACACGCCGGCAGCGGCTGGACTAGCCAAAAACATTCAGTACTTC. It encodes CASSYTPAAAGLAKNIQYF.

The chain combines TRBV5-6 with TRBJ2-3; 8 bases match TRBD2. CDR1 and CDR2 (germline): SGHDT, YYEEEE. V lost 4 bases to trimming and J lost 2 bases; unmatched junction nucleotides: 9. This CDR3 is 16 amino acids long. This chain's CDR3 is CASSLLGAGATDTQYF. The CDR3 DNA follows: TGTGCCAGCAGCCTTCTGGGAGCGGGAGCCACAGATACGCAGTATTTT.

CDR3 DNA sequence: TGTGCCTGGAGAGACAGGGACAGGGGTGGCTACACCTTC. As protein: CAWRDRDRGGYTF. The V call is TRBV30, the J call TRBJ1-2; 10 bases match TRBD1. With V trimmed by 3 bases and J by 7 bases, 5 bases remained unmatched. This CDR3 comprises 13 residues. In germline, CDR1 is GTSNPN, CDR2 SVGIG (reference sequence).

This sequence joins TRBV6-2 or TRBV6-3 and TRBJ1-2; 9 positions agree with TRBD1. The V gene end was trimmed by 6 bases and the J gene end by 2 bases; junction bases not matched to a gene: 7. CDR1 is MNHEY and CDR2 is SVGEGT in the germline V gene. The CDR3 has 15 residues. The DNA of the CDR3 is TGTGCCAGCAGCTCGGGACAGGGTGAAAACTATGGCTACACCTTC. Translation gives CASSSGQGENYGYTF.

This clone appeared once. The genes are TRBV5-4 and TRBJ2-2; 9 bases line up with TRBD2. V lost 1 base and J lost 2; bases outside the gene matches: 6. The germline V gene encodes CDR1 SGHNT and CDR2 YYREEE (reference sequence). The CDR3 length is 17 residues. Written as DNA, the CDR3 is TGTGCCAGCAGCTTGCGGATCGGGACTAGCAACACCGGGGAGCTGTTTTTT. Amino acids: CASSLRIGTSNTGELFF.

This chain joins TRBV5-8 and TRBJ2-1, with 8 bases identical to TRBD2. This CDR3 comprises 17 residues. J gave up 3 bases and V 6 bases, and 14 bases lay outside the gene matches. Looked up from germline, CDR1 is SGHTS and CDR2 is YDEGEE. The CDR3 sequence is CASTNPGSGAIYNEQFF. CDR3 bases: TGTGCCAGCACCAACCCGGGTAGCGGGGCGATCTACAATGAGCAGTTCTTC.

V is TRBV6-5 and J is TRBJ2-5, with TRBD1 identical over 8 bases. The CDR3 is made up of 14 amino acids. Germline CDR1 reads MNHEY; CDR2 reads SVGAGI. Trimming cost V 6 bases and J 7 bases; bases outside gene matches: 10. CDR3 region: CASRADRVGGTQYF. The CDR3 nucleotides read TGTGCCAGCAGAGCGGACAGGGTTGGGGGGACCCAGTACTTC.

This chain connects TRBV6-1 to TRBJ1-2; 9 nucleotides agree with TRBD1. Looked up from germline, CDR1 is MNHNS and CDR2 is SASEGT. The CDR3 runs to 18 residues. Unmatched junction bases numbered 15, after V lost 0 bases and J lost 7 bases. CDR3 nucleotide sequence: TGTGCCAGCAGTGAAGCGGGGTGGGAGACAGGGGGTGAATCTGGCTACACCTTC. Amino acid sequence: CASSEAGWETGGESGYTF.

V is TRBV2 and J is TRBJ2-3; no firm D call. CDR1 SNHLY and CDR2 FYNNEI come from the germline V gene. The CDR3 runs 12 residues. V lost 5 bases and J 2 bases, leaving 5 bases between the germline ends. The chain's CDR3 is CASSLVTDTQYF. CDR3 DNA sequence: TGTGCCAGCAGTCTAGTCACAGATACGCAGTATTTT.

This chain connects TRBV28 to TRBJ2-7; TRBD1 is a possible D gene (6 bases). Trimming cost V 4 bases and J 6 bases, with 16 bases left between them. The germline gives CDR1 MDHEN, CDR2 SYDVKM. This CDR3 region has 14 residues. CDR3 DNA: TGTGCCAGCAGTTCGTCGTTAGGGGGTGGCGAGCAGTACTTC. The encoded protein is CASSSSLGGGEQYF.

The rearrangement uses TRBV27 and TRBJ2-7; weak D call: TRBD1 (5 bases). Trimming removed 6 bases from V and 2 bases from J, with 17 bases in between. This CDR3 comprises 15 residues. Germline CDR1 reads MNHEY; CDR2 reads SMNVEV (reference sequence). Here the CDR3 reads CASRGVDTPPYEQYF. The CDR3 DNA is TGTGCCAGCAGGGGTGTGGACACCCCTCCCTACGAGCAGTACTTC.

CDR3 coding DNA: TGCGCCAGCAGCCAGCAGGGGTACGAGACCCAGTACTTC. Encoded protein: CASSQQGYETQYF. This sequence joins TRBV4-3 and TRBJ2-7, with a possible D match to TRBD1 (6 bases). TRBJ2-5 explains the end of the DNA better; the J call may be wrong. Germline-derived CDR1 and CDR2 are LGHNA and YSLEER. This CDR3 comprises 13 residues.

The V gene is TRBV27, the J gene TRBJ2-5, with D possibly TRBD1 on 7 matching bases. CDR1 is MNHEY and CDR2 is SMNVEV in the germline V gene (reference sequence). V was pared by 8 bases and J by 12 bases, with 22 bases between. This CDR3 comprises 13 residues. The CDR3 is CASGGTATAAEYF. CDR3 DNA: TGTGCCAGCGGCGGGACAGCTACGGCCGCGGAGTACTTC.

This chain links TRBV25-1 with TRBJ1-6, with D possibly matching TRBD1 (5 bases). Per germline, CDR1 MGHDK and CDR2 SYGVNS. The CDR3 extends over 15 amino acids. Between the trimmed V and J ends, which lost 4 bases and 5 bases, there was a span of 12 bases. The CDR3 sequence is CASSAPDNHNSPLHF. Written as DNA, the CDR3 is TGTGCCAGCAGTGCACCGGACAACCATAATTCACCCCTCCACTTT.

This rearrangement joins TRBV29-1 to TRBJ2-7, with TRBD2 identical over 9 bases. CDR1 is SQVTM, CDR2 ANQGSEA, per germline. Germline trimming cut 1 base from V and 11 bases from J; bases unmatched to any gene: 15. This CDR3 region has 15 residues. The CDR3 here is CSVEGPGTSPTSEYF. DNA for the CDR3: TGCAGCGTTGAAGGGCCCGGGACTAGCCCAACTTCGGAGTACTTC.

The rearrangement links TRBV6-5 to TRBJ1-4; 7 nucleotides align to TRBD1. The CDR3 covers 16 residues. The germline V gene has CDR1 MNHEY and CDR2 SVGAGI. The V segment lost 0 bases and the J segment 7 bases; nucleotides outside the gene matches: 8. The CDR3 nucleotides are TGTGCCAGCAGTTACTCGACAGGGAGAAGTGGTGAAAAACTGTTTTTT. Encoded protein: CASSYSTGRSGEKLFF.

The DNA of the CDR3 is TGTGCCAGCAGTTTTTTGGACAGGGGGACTGAGCAGTTCTTC. Translating it yields CASSFLDRGTEQFF. The chain joins TRBV28 to TRBJ2-1, with 10 bases identical to TRBD1. CDR1 is MDHEN, CDR2 SYDVKM, per germline. The CDR3 length is 14 residues. V lost 3 bases and J lost 9; bases outside the gene matches: 5.